One sample yielded the 8 T cell receptor beta chains listed below, sequenced in a study of post-analysis software for immune sequencing data. Unique molecular identifiers were present in the TCR beta cDNA libraries. TCRdb re-called the PCR reads through MiXCR, storing one row per CDR3 protein. Of around 160,000 distinct CDR3 sequences in the sample, 35% to 40% are singletons; the top ten hold 25% to 35%. Sequencing used blood, obtained after autologous hematopoietic stem cell transplantation. These receptor sequences come from a girl under 18 with multiple sclerosis.

The J gene is TRBJ1-5, the V gene TRBV11-3; D ambiguous. Germline assignment: CDR1 SGHNT and CDR2 YENEEA. Trimming took 3 bases from V and 0 from J, leaving 9 bases between them. This CDR3 comprises 15 residues. CDR3 sequence: CASSLRHYSNQPQHF. In DNA form, the CDR3 reads TGTGCCAGCAGCTTGCGGCACTATAGCAATCAGCCCCAGCATTTT.

V usage is TRBV7-2 and J usage is TRBJ1-2, with no clear D. Trimming stripped 2 bases from V and 2 bases from J, with 6 bases between. There are 13 residues in the CDR3. CDR1 and CDR2 from the germline V gene are SGHTA and FQGNSA. The CDR3 sequence: CASSLRLNYGYTF. CDR3 DNA sequence: TGTGCCAGCAGCTTACGGTTAAACTATGGCTACACCTTC.

A few counts support this clonotype. This sequence joins TRBV5-1 and TRBJ1-1; TRBD1 might be the D (5 bases). Germline CDR1 SGHRS, CDR2 YFSETQ. The CDR3 consists of 17 residues. Trimming pared 0 bases from V and 0 bases from J, leaving 15 bases between. CDR3 sequence (DNA): TGCGCCAGCAGCTTGGCTGGGGCAGGGCTGATGAACACTGAAGCTTTCTTT. This encodes CASSLAGAGLMNTEAFF.

V and J are TRBV20-1 and TRBJ1-5, with TRBD1 matching 7 bases. From germline, CDR1 is DFQATT and CDR2 SNEGSKA (reference sequence). With V trimmed by 6 bases and J by 5 bases, 4 bases remained unmatched. CDR3 size: 12 residues. The CDR3 is CSARQGDQPQHF. The CDR3 DNA reads as TGCAGTGCGAGACAGGGCGATCAGCCCCAGCATTTT.

In this sample, this clonotype turned up many times. The V and J genes are TRBV6-5 and TRBJ2-3; D is unresolved. This CDR3 spans 14 amino acids. Trimming stripped 2 bases from V and 6 bases from J, with 12 bases between. Germline V gene sequence: CDR1 MNHEY, CDR2 SVGAGI. This chain's CDR3 is CASSYLTRRDTQYF. Written as DNA, the CDR3 is TGTGCCAGCAGTTACCTCACCAGACGGGATACGCAGTATTTT.

This clonotype was seen a single time. The chain has TRBV7-3 and TRBJ2-3; tentatively, D is TRBD1 (7 bases). Trimming cost V 5 bases and J 2 bases, with 14 bases left between them. CDR1 and CDR2 (germline): SGHTA, FQGTGA. There are 15 residues in the CDR3. CDR3 in amino acids: CASSPQGGYTDTQYF. The CDR3 DNA follows: TGTGCCAGCAGCCCCCAGGGGGGATACACAGATACGCAGTATTTT.

This clonotype was seen only a few times. This rearrangement joins TRBV12-3 or TRBV12-4 to TRBJ2-2; D remains ambiguous. The CDR3 covers 15 residues. V lost 5 bases to trimming and J lost 0 bases, with 10 bases between them. Written as DNA, the CDR3 is TGTGCCAGCAGTCTAGTCGTCGCGAACACCGGGGAGCTGTTTTTT. It yields the protein CASSLVVANTGELFF.

V is TRBV10-1 and J is TRBJ2-2; perhaps TRBD2 as D (6 bases). V was pared by 4 bases and J by 4 bases, with 13 bases between. This CDR3 has 15 amino acids. CDR1 and CDR2 (germline): WNHNN, SYGVQD (reference sequence). CDR3 bases: TGCGCCAGCAGTGGAGGTAGCGGCCTCACCGGGGAGCTGTTTTTT. Protein sequence: CASSGGSGLTGELFF.